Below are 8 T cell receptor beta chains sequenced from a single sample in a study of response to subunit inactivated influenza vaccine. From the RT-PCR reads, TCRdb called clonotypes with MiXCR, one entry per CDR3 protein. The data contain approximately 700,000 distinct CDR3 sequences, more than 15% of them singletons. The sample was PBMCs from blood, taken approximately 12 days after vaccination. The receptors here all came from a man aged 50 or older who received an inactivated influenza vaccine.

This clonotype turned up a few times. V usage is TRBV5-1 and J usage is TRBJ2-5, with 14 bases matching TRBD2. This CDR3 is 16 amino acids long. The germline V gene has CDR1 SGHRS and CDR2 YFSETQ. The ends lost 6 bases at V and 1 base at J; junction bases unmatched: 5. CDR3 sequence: CASTWTSGGPQETQYF. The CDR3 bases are TGCGCCAGCACATGGACTAGCGGGGGGCCCCAAGAGACCCAGTACTTC.

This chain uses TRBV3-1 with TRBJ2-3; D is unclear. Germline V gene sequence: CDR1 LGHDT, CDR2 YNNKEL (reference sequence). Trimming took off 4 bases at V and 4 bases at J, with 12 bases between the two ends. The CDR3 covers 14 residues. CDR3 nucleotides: TGTGCCAGCAGCCCCGCTGACCCTTCAGATACGCAGTATTTT. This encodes CASSPADPSDTQYF.

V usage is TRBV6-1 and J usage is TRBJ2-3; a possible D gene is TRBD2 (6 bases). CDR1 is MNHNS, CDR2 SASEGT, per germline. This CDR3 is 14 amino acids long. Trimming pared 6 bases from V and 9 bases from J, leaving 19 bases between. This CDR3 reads CASSQTSSWGTQYF. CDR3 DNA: TGTGCCAGCAGCCAAACTAGCTCTTGGGGGACGCAGTATTTT.

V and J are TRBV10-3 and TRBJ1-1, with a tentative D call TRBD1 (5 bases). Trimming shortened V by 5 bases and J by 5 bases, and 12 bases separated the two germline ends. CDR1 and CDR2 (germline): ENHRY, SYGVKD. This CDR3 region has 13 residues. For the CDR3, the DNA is TGTGCCATCAGTCCAGGGCAGAGGACTGAAGCTTTCTTT. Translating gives CAISPGQRTEAFF.

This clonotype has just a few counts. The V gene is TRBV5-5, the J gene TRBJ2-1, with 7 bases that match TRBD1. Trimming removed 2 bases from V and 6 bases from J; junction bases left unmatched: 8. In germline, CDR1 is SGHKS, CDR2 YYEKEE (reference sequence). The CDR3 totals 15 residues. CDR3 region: CASSFRGAGGNEQFF. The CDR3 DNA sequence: TGTGCCAGCAGCTTTAGGGGTGCAGGGGGCAATGAGCAGTTCTTC.

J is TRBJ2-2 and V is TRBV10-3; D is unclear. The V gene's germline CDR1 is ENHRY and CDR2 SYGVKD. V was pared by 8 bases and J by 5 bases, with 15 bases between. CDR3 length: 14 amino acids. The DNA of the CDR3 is TGTGCCATCGGACGCTCCCCGGATACCGGGGAGCTGTTTTTT. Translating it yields CAIGRSPDTGELFF.

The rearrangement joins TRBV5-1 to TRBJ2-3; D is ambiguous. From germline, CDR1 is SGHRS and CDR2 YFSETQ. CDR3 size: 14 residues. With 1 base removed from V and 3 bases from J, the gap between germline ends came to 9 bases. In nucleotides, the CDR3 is TGCGCCAGCAGCTTGTATTGGCGGACAGATACGCAGTATTTT. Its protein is CASSLYWRTDTQYF.

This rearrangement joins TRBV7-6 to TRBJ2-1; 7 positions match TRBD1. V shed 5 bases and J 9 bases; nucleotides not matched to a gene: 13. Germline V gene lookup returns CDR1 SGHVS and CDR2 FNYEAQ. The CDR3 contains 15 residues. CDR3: CASSPRWQGVSEQFF. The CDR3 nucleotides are TGTGCCAGCAGCCCCCGATGGCAGGGGGTCTCTGAGCAGTTCTTC.